This T cell receptor beta chain stems from a study of human T cells and chemical hapten exposure. Study in general: TCR yields differed between samples (mainly from small differences in pooled library volume). The study, taken as a whole, reports: With DPC sensitization, TCRs exceeding 1 in 1000 frequency showed no change.

This clonotype was recorded at least ten times. Its antigen is unknown. Separate cDNA molecules received unique molecular identifiers, which the library attached to them. As processed by the authors: A per-sample median of about 95,000 TCRs was observed, with counts ranging from roughly 23,224 to 700,000. TCRdb reprocessed the reads via MiXCR and lists one record per CDR3 protein. TCRdb, not the original authors, processed these V and J calls. Counted here are about 120,000 distinct CDR3 sequences, over 6.5% occurring once; the ten biggest clones make up around 1.4%. V was shortened by 5 bases and J by 0 bases, with 8 bases between the two germline ends. The CDR3 has 13 amino acids. Looked up from germline, CDR1 is SGHTA and CDR2 is FQGNSA. It was from unfractionated whole blood that total RNA was extracted.

The material sequenced was whole blood. This chain links TRBV7-2 with TRBJ2-7, with D tentatively TRBD2 (5 bases). The clonotype comes from a human donor in good health. Some clones in this sample may be carry-over from other donors' samples. In DNA, the CDR3 is TGTGCCAGCAGCCCCAGCGGCTCCTACGAGCAGTACTTC. Translating gives CASSPSGSYEQYF.